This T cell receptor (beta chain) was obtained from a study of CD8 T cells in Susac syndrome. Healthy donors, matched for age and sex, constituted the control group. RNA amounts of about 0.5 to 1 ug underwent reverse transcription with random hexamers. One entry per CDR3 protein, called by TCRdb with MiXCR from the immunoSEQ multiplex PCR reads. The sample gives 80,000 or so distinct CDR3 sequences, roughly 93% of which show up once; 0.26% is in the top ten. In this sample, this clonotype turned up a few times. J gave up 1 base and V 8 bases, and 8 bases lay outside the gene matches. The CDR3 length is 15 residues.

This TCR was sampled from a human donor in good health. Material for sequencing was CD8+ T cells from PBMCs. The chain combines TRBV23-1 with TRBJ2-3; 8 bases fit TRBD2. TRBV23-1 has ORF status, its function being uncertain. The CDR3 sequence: CASVTSGPCTDTQYF. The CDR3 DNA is TGCGCCAGCGTAACTAGCGGCCCTTGCACAGATACGCAGTATTTT.